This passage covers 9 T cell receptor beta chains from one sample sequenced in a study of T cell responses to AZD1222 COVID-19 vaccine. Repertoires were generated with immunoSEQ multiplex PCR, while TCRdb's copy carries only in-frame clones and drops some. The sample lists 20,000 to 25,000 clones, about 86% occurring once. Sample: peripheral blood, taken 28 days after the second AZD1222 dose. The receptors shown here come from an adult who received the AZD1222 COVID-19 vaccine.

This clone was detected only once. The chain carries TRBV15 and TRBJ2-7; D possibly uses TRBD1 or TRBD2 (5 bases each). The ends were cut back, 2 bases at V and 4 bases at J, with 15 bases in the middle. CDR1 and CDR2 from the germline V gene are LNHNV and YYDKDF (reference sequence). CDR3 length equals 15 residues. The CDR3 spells CATSRTGGASYEQYF. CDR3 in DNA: TGTGCCACCAGCAGAACTGGGGGAGCGTCTTACGAGCAGTACTTC.

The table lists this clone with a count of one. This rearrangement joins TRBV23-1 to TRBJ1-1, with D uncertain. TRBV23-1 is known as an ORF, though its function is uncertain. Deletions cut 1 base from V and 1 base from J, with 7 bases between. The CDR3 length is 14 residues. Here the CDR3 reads CASSQLEQNTEAFF. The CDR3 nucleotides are TGCGCCAGCAGTCAATTGGAACAGAACACTGAAGCTTTCTTT.

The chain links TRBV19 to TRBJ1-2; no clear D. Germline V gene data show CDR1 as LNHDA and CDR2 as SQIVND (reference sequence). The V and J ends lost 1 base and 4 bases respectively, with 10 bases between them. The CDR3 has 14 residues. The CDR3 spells CASSIAAGIYGYTF. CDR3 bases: TGTGCCAGTAGTATAGCAGCCGGAATCTATGGCTACACCTTC.

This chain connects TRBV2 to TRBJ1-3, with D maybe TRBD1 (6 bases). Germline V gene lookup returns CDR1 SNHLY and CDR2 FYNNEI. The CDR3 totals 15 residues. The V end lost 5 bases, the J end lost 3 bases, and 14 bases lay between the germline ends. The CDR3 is CASSSNRVSGNTIYF. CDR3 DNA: TGTGCCAGCAGTTCCAACAGGGTTAGTGGAAACACCATATATTTT.

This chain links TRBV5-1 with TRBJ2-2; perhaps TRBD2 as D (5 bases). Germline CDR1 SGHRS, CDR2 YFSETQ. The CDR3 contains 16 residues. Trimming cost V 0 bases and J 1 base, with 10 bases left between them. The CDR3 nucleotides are TGCGCCAGCAGCTTGGCCGGGGTGATGAACACCGGGGAGCTGTTTTTT. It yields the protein CASSLAGVMNTGELFF.

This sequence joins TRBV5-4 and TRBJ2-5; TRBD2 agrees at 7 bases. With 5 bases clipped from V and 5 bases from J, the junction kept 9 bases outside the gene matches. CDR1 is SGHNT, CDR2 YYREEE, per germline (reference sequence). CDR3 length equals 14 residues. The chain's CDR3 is CASRAGTNGETQYF. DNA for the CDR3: TGTGCCAGCAGGGCCGGGACTAACGGGGAGACCCAGTACTTC. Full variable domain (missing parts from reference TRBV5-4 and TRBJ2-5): ETGVTQSPTHLIKTRGQQVTLRCSSQSGHNTVSWYQQALGQGPQFIFQYYREEENGRGNFPPRFSGLQFPNYSSELNVNALELDDSALYLCASRAGTNGETQYFGPGTRLLVL.

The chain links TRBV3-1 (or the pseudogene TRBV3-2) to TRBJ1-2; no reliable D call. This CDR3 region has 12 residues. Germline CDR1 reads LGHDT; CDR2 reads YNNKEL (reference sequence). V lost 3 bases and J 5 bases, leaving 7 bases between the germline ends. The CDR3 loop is CASSQTGYGYTF. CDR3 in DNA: TGTGCCAGCAGCCAGACCGGGTATGGCTACACCTTC.

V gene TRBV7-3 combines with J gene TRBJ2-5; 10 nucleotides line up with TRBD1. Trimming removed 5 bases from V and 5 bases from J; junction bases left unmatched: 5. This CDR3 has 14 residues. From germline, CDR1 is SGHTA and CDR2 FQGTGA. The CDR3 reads CASSPTGGRETQYF. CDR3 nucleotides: TGTGCCAGCAGCCCGACAGGGGGCAGGGAGACCCAGTACTTC.

This CDR3 reads CASSQAQGNSPLHF. The CDR3 DNA follows: TGCGCCAGCAGCCAAGCTCAGGGTAATTCACCCCTCCACTTT. V and J are TRBV4-1 and TRBJ1-6; tentative D call: TRBD1 (5 bases). V lost 1 base, J lost 6 bases, and 7 bases lay in between. This CDR3 has 14 amino acids. Germline CDR1 and CDR2: MGHRA and YSYEKL.